The rows below give T cell receptor beta chains drawn from one sample of a study of blood T cell repertoires in COVID-19. Clones were read by immunoSEQ multiplex PCR, and TCRdb kept only the in-frame ones, dropping some. The sample comprises 200,000 to 300,000 clones, 87% of which are singletons, and approximately 1.5% rests with the top ten. What was sequenced was peripheral blood. These receptors came from a woman in her 40s who had recovered from COVID-19. The CDR3 runs from the conserved cysteine through the conserved F or W. Each record gives: V gene, CDR3 length, J gene, CDR3 protein.

TRBV9	12	TRBJ2-5	CASSESGVTQYF
TRBV27	13	TRBJ1-1	CASSPNMNTEAFF
TRBV5-4	12	TRBJ2-2	CASEFRGGELFF
TRBV5-5	15	TRBJ1-2	CASSLGVTVNYGYTF
TRBV6-4	20	TRBJ1-5	CASSDSSPLDRGRCNQPQHF
TRBV4-3	16	TRBJ1-1	CASSHLTGTGRTEAFF
TRBV6-6	14	TRBJ1-1	CASRSGDWGTEAFF
TRBV9	17	TRBJ2-5	CASSGGTSGGNQETQYF
TRBV18	15	TRBJ2-3	CASSPLDRVPDTQYF
TRBV9	14	TRBJ1-2	CASSVGQGDYGYTF
TRBV5-1	14	TRBJ2-7	CASSLAPGIYEQYF
TRBV5-1	23	TRBJ1-3	CASSFGPLGQGKVLASSGNTIYF
TRBV5-1	13	TRBJ1-2	CASSATGGYGYTF
TRBV5-1	16	TRBJ1-3	CASSPSTGTLGNTIYF
TRBV7-9	14	TRBJ2-5	CASSHLAEQETQYF
TRBV3-1/TRBV3-2	17	TRBJ2-7	CASSPLLGQGPPYEQYF
TRBV6-6	14	TRBJ1-2	CASSYSFSPNGYTF
TRBV5-1	14	TRBJ2-7	CASSYGTGDGEQYF
TRBV5-8	14	TRBJ1-2	CASSSEQGFYGYTF
TRBV2	15	TRBJ1-2	CASSIQGGTGVGYTF
TRBV7-2	16	TRBJ1-1	CASSLSPHRDSTEAFF
TRBV6-5	15	TRBJ2-5	CASSHGLAYQETQYF
TRBV6-5	15	TRBJ2-5	CATQPLQGKQETQYF
TRBV4-1	13	TRBJ1-4	CASSRGPREKLFF
TRBV10-2	13	TRBJ2-7	CASKPGGGYEQYF
TRBV5-6	15	TRBJ2-7	CASSLSGLAGTEQYF
TRBV10-1	13	TRBJ2-3	CASNRGGDDTQYF
TRBV7-9	21	TRBJ2-6	CASSTPGLAGVLGSGANVLTF
TRBV19	14	TRBJ2-7	CASSIRGVGREQYF
TRBV3-1/TRBV3-2	14	TRBJ2-7	CASSHNDRSYEQYF
TRBV5-1	15	TRBJ2-3	CASSLRGGGTDTQYF
TRBV6-2/TRBV6-3	16	TRBJ2-2	CASSGRAGATTGELFF
TRBV9	16	TRBJ1-2	CASSPRSGAGGGGYTF
TRBV7-9	12	TRBJ1-2	CASSGTGLVYTF
TRBV5-4	15	TRBJ1-1	CASSLRGSGNTEAFF
TRBV5-1	16	TRBJ2-1	CASSLALAGDYNEQFF
TRBV6-5	15	TRBJ1-1	CASRARRQANTEAFF
TRBV5-4	14	TRBJ2-7	CASSQGSLSYEQYF
TRBV4-3	16	TRBJ1-1	CASSQFTGALNTEAFF
TRBV11-3	15	TRBJ2-1	CASSLRDRGNNEQFF
TRBV7-9	12	TRBJ1-1	CASTIGGTEAFF
TRBV6-6	14	TRBJ2-1	CASSYRGQVNEQFF
TRBV12-5	14	TRBJ2-1	CASGLVGRGSWQFF
TRBV5-1	13	TRBJ2-7	CASSTGHIYEQYF
TRBV20-1	14	TRBJ2-3	CSASTGGSTDTQYF
TRBV24-1	15	TRBJ2-3	CATSDGPARGYTQYF
TRBV28	15	TRBJ2-7	CASSLIGPGGREQYF
TRBV5-4	16	TRBJ1-2	CASSLIAGLDSYGYTF
TRBV6-2/TRBV6-3	16	TRBJ1-1	CASSYSVDRSNTEAFF
TRBV7-9	13	TRBJ2-3	CASSTHRGDTQYF
TRBV11-2	14	TRBJ2-1	CASSLETSYNEQFF
TRBV16	15	TRBJ1-3	CASSQSGLSGNTIYF
TRBV4-1	15	TRBJ2-7	CASSQGRREGYEQYF